The clone carrying this T cell receptor (beta chain) was counted a few times. The antigen remains unidentified. This sample's TCRbeta library carried unique molecular identifier barcodes. MiXCR was run by TCRdb on the PCR reads, yielding one entry per CDR3 protein. This table has approximately 47,000 distinct CDR3 sequences, 50% to 55% appearing once. The data derive from a study of T-cell reconstitution after alpha-beta-depleted transplantation in children. The study, taken as a whole, reports: Some patients owed their high day-60 TCRbeta diversity to surviving recipient T cells and thymic progenitors.

The sequence derives from a boy in the first two years of life with SCID, due to receive a stem cell transplant. The starting material was peripheral blood, obtained before TCRalphabeta/CD19-depleted stem cell transplant.

The CDR3: CAISELGGSSTDTQYF. The CDR3 coding sequence is TGTGCCATCAGTGAATTAGGCGGCTCTAGCACAGATACGCAGTATTTT. This sequence joins TRBV10-3 and TRBJ2-3; no clear D gene. V gave up 3 bases and J gave up 0 bases, with 13 bases separating them. The CDR3 spans 16 residues. Germline CDR1 reads ENHRY; CDR2 reads SYGVKD.